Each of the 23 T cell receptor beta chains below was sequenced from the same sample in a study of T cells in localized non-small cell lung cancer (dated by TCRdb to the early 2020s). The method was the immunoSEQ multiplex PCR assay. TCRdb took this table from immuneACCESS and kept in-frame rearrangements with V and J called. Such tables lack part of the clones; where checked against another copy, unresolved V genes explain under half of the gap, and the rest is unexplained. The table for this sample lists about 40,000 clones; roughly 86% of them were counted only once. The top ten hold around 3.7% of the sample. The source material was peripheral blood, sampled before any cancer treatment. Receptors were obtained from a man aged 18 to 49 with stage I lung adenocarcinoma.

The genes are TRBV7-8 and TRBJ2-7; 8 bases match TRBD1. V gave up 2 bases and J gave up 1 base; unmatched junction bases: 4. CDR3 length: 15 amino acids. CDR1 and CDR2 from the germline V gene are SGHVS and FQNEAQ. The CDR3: CASSLHRTGSYEQYF. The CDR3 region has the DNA TGTGCCAGCAGCTTACATAGGACAGGGTCCTACGAGCAGTACTTC.

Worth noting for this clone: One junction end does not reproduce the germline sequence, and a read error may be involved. The CDR3 here is CASRLARAEGDTQYF. CDR3 in DNA: TGTGCCAGCAGGTTAGCGAGGGCGGAAGGAGATACGCAGTATTTT. V and J are TRBV7-2 and TRBJ2-3, with a possible D match to TRBD2 (5 bases). The CDR3 runs 15 residues. CDR1 and CDR2 (germline): SGHTA, FQGNSA.

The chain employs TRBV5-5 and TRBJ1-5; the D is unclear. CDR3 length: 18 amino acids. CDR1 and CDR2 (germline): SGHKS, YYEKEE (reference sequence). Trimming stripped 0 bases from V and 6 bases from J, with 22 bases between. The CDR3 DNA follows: TGTGCCAGCAGCTTGGCCGTGCGAGGGCAGGCGTCATCTCAGCCCCAGCATTTT. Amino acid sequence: CASSLAVRGQASSQPQHF.

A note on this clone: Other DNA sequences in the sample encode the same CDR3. Here the CDR3 DNA reads TGTGCCAGTAGTATAGGGGCGACTAATGAAAAACTGTTTTTT. This encodes CASSIGATNEKLFF. J is TRBJ1-4 and V is TRBV19; no definite D call. This CDR3 contains 14 residues. Trimming left V 1 base short and J 2 bases short, with 5 bases between. Germline V gene lookup returns CDR1 LNHDA and CDR2 SQIVND (reference sequence).

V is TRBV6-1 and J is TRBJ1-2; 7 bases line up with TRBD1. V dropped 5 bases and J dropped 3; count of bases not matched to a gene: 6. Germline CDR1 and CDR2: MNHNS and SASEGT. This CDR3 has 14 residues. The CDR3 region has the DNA TGTGCCAGCAGTCCGGGACAGCCGTACTATGGCTACACCTTC. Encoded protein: CASSPGQPYYGYTF.

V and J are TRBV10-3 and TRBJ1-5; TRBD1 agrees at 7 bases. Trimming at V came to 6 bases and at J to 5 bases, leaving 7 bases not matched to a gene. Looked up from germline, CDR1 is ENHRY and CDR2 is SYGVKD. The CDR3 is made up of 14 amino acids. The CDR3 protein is CAISQQGKDQPQHF. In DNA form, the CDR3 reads TGTGCCATCAGCCAACAGGGGAAGGATCAGCCCCAGCATTTT.

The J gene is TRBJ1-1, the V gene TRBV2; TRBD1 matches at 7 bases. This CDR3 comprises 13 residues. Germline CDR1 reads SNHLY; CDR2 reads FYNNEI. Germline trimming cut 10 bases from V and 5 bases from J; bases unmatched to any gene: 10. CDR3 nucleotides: TGTGCCAACAGCCGGGACAGCAATACTGAAGCTTTCTTT. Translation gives CANSRDSNTEAFF.

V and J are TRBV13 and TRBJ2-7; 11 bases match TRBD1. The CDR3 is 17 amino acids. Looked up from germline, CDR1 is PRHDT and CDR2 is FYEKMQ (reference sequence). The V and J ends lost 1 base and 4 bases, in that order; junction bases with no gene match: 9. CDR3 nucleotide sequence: TGTGCCAGCAGCTTAGAGTGGGGACAGGGGGATGAGTACGAGCAGTACTTC. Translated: CASSLEWGQGDEYEQYF.

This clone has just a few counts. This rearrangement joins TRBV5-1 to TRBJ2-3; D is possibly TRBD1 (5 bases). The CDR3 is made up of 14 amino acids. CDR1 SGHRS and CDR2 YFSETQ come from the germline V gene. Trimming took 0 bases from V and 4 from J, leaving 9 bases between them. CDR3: CASSLEWGADTQYF. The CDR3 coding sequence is TGCGCCAGCAGCTTGGAATGGGGCGCAGATACGCAGTATTTT. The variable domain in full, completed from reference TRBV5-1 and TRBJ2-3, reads KAGVTQTPRYLIKTRGQQVTLSCSPISGHRSVSWYQQTPGQGLQFLFEYFSETQRNKGNFPGRFSGRQFSNSRSEMNVSTLELGDSALYLCASSLEWGADTQYFGPGTRLTVL.

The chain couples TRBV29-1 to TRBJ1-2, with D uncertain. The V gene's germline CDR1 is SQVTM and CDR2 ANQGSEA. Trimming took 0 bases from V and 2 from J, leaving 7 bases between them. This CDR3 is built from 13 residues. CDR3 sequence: CSVEDLFNYGYTF. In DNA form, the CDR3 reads TGCAGCGTTGAAGATCTCTTCAACTATGGCTACACCTTC.

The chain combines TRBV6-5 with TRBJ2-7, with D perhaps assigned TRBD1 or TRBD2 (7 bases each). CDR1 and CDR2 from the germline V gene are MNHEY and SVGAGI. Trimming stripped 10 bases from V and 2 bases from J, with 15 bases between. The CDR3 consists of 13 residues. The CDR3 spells CATLGRGPYEQYF. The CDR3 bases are TGTGCCACCCTAGGGAGGGGGCCCTACGAGCAGTACTTC.

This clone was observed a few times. CDR3 nucleotides: TGTGCCAGCAGCTTAATCGGTCCGGGAAGACTGTTTTTT. Protein: CASSLIGPGRLFF. This rearrangement joins TRBV7-9 to TRBJ1-4; no reliable D call. Trimming pared 2 bases from V and 13 bases from J, leaving 14 bases between. Germline V gene lookup returns CDR1 SEHNR and CDR2 FQNEAQ (reference sequence). CDR3 length: 13 amino acids.

As DNA, the CDR3 is TGTGCCAGCAGTGATGGGCTAGGGAGCAATCAGCCCCAGCATTTT. It codes for CASSDGLGSNQPQHF. The chain links TRBV2 to TRBJ1-5; no reliable D call. CDR3 size: 15 residues. V was trimmed by 3 bases and J by 1 base, leaving 10 bases between them. The germline V gene has CDR1 SNHLY and CDR2 FYNNEI.

CDR3 coding DNA: TGTGCCAGCATCGGACTCGCCGATGACAAAACCTACGAGCAGTACTTC. Translating gives CASIGLADDKTYEQYF. J is TRBJ2-7 and V is TRBV27; weak D call: TRBD2 (5 bases). V gave up 7 bases and J gave up 2 bases, with 21 bases separating them. This CDR3 has 16 amino acids. CDR1 is MNHEY and CDR2 is SMNVEV in the germline V gene (reference sequence).

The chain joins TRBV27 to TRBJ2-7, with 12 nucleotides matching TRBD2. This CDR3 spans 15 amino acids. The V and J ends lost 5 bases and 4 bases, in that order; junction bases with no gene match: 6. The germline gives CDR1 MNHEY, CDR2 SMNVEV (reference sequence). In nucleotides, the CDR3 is TGTGCCAGCAGTCCAGGGACTAGCGGGCTGTACGAGCAGTACTTC. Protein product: CASSPGTSGLYEQYF.

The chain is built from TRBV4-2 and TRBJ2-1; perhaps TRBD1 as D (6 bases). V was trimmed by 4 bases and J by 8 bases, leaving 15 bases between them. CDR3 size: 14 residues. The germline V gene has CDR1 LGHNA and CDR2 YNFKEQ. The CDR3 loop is CASSRTQGSYEQFF. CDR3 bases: TGTGCCAGCAGCCGCACACAGGGATCGTATGAGCAGTTCTTC.

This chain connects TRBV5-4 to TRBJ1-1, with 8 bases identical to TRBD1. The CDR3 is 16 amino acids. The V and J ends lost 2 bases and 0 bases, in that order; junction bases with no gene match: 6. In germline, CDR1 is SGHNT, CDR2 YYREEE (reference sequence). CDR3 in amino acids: CASSFHRGSMNTEAFF. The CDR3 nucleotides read TGTGCCAGCAGCTTCCACAGGGGGTCCATGAACACTGAAGCTTTCTTT.

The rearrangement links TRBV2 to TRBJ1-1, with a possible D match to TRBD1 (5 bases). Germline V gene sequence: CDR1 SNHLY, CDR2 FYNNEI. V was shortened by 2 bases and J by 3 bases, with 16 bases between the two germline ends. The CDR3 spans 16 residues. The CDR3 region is CASSESVGRVYTEAFF. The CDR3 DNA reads TGTGCCAGCAGTGAATCGGTTGGCAGGGTATACACTGAAGCTTTCTTT.

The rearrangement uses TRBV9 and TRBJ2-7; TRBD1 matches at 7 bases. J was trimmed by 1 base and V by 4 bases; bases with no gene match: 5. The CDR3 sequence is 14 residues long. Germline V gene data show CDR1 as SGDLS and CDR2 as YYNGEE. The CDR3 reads CASSTGTDSYEQYF. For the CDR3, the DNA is TGTGCCAGCAGCACCGGGACAGATTCCTACGAGCAGTACTTC.

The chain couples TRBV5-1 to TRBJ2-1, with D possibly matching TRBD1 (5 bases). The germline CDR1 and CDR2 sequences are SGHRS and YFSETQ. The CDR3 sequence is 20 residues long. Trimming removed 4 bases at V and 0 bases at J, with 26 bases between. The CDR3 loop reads CASSPTGRGLFPSSYNEQFF. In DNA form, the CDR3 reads TGCGCCAGCAGCCCCACTGGTAGGGGCCTTTTCCCGAGCTCCTACAATGAGCAGTTCTTC.

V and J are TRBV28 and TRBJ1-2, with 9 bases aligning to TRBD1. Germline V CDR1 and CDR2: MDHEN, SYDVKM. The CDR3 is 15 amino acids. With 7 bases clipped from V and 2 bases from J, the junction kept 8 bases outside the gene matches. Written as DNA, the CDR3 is TGTGCCAGCAATCCCTTGGGACAGGGAAACTATGGCTACACCTTC. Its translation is CASNPLGQGNYGYTF.

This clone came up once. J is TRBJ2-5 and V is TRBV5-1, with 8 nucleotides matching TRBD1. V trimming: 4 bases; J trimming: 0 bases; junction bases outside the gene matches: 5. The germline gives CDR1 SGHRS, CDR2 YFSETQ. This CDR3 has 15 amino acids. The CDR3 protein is CASSRTGPYQETQYF. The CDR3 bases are TGCGCCAGCAGCAGGACAGGGCCGTACCAAGAGACCCAGTACTTC.

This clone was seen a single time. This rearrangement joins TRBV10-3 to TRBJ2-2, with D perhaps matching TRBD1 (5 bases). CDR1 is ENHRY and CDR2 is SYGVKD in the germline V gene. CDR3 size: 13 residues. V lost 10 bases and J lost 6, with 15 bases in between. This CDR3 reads CASGRVLSGELFF. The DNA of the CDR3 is TGTGCCAGCGGCAGGGTGTTATCCGGGGAGCTGTTTTTT.